The 27 T cell receptor beta chains below were found in one sample sequenced in a study of T cells expressing NK-cell markers. TCRdb re-called the 5' RACE reads; every CDR3 protein appears as one record, without DNA. Its clone listing holds around 550,000 distinct CDR3 sequences. Sequencing was carried out using blood T cells: a sorted CD56 or NKG2C T cell subset, CD4+ or CD8+ T cells, or bulk PBMC T cells (not recorded which). The receptors were gathered from a young man in good health.

The CDR3 spells CASSSADRGHTGELFF. The chain couples TRBV7-2 to TRBJ2-2; TCRdb indicates TRBD1, and absent DNA this call remains unverified. The germline V gene encodes CDR1 SGHTA and CDR2 FQGNSA. The CDR3 has 16 residues.

J is TRBJ2-7 and V is TRBV14; without DNA, the TCRdb call of TRBD1 cannot be checked. CDR1 and CDR2 (germline): SGHDN, FVKESK. This CDR3 is 18 amino acids long. The CDR3: CASSQFHGGQISSYEQYF.

The chain is built from TRBV5-1 and TRBJ2-6; TCRdb names TRBD1, which stays unverified in the absence of DNA. This CDR3 is built from 17 residues. CDR1 is SGHRS and CDR2 is YFSETQ in the germline V gene. The CDR3: CASSLGGAFSGANVLTF.

The genes are TRBV7-2 and TRBJ1-2; TCRdb indicates TRBD1, and absent DNA this call remains unverified. CDR3 size: 13 residues. The germline gives CDR1 SGHTA, CDR2 FQGNSA. The CDR3 spells CASSLGQGRGYTF. Supplemented by reference TRBV7-2 and TRBJ1-2, the full variable domain reads GAGVSQSPSNKVTEKGKDVELRCDPISGHTALYWYRQSLGQGLEFLIYFQGNSAPDKSGLPSDRFSAERTGGSVSTLTIQRTQQEDSAVYLCASSLGQGRGYTFGSGTRLTVV.

The V call is TRBV5-1, the J call TRBJ2-7; the TCRdb D gene call, TRBD1, has no DNA to confirm it. The CDR3 loop spans 15 amino acids. Germline-derived CDR1 and CDR2 are SGHRS and YFSETQ. The CDR3: CASSGGQGGTYEQYF.

J is TRBJ2-7 and V is TRBV10-3; TCRdb's D call of TRBD1 is untestable without DNA. Germline V CDR1 and CDR2: ENHRY, SYGVKD. This CDR3 region has 14 residues. This chain's CDR3 is CATSGTGVAYEQYF.

This sequence joins TRBV3-1 and TRBJ2-1; lacking DNA, the TRBD2 call made by TCRdb goes unchecked. The CDR3 extends over 17 amino acids. The germline V gene has CDR1 LGHDT and CDR2 YNNKEL (reference sequence). CDR3 region: CASSQPRLAGSYNEQFF.

The chain joins TRBV4-1 to TRBJ2-1; the D call from TCRdb, TRBD2, cannot be confirmed without DNA. Germline loops: CDR1 MGHRA, CDR2 YSYEKL. The length of the CDR3 is 16 residues. The CDR3 spells CASSQDSAGAGNEQFF.

CDR3 residues: CASSYVPQGPGSGANVLTF. The V gene is TRBV6-5, the J gene TRBJ2-6; no DNA is available, so the TRBD1 call from TCRdb remains unchecked. Germline V gene data show CDR1 as MNHEY and CDR2 as SVGAGI. The CDR3 sequence is 19 residues long.

V gene TRBV5-1 combines with J gene TRBJ2-2; the TCRdb D gene call, TRBD1, has no DNA to confirm it. CDR3 size: 16 residues. Germline V lookup: CDR1 SGHRS, CDR2 YFSETQ. The chain's CDR3 is CASSLTGLSNTGELFF.

The chain couples TRBV12-3 or TRBV12-4 to TRBJ1-2; TCRdb returns TRBD1, unconfirmable since there is no DNA. This CDR3 is built from 14 residues. CDR3 in amino acids: CASSQRDREPGYTF.

The genes are TRBV15 and TRBJ2-1; TCRdb's D call, TRBD2, is unchecked because there is no DNA. CDR3 length equals 15 residues. The germline gives CDR1 LNHNV, CDR2 YYDKDF (reference sequence). This CDR3 is CATSPILRENNEQFF.

The chain has TRBV28 and TRBJ2-5; TCRdb gives TRBD2 as the D gene, but with no DNA this cannot be confirmed. This CDR3 has 15 residues. Germline loops: CDR1 MDHEN, CDR2 SYDVKM. CDR3 loop: CASSLRAGVSETQYF.

This chain joins TRBV25-1 and TRBJ2-2; no DNA is available, so the TRBD1 call from TCRdb remains unchecked. Germline CDR1 reads MGHDK; CDR2 reads SYGVNS. CDR3 length: 16 amino acids. CDR3 sequence: CASSDFTGVNTGELFF.

The chain is built from TRBV14 and TRBJ2-1; the D call from TCRdb, TRBD1, cannot be confirmed without DNA. CDR1 SGHDN and CDR2 FVKESK come from the germline V gene. The CDR3 spans 16 residues. CDR3 region: CASSDNAGQAFLRQFF.

The chain combines TRBV5-1 with TRBJ2-3; the TRBD2 assignment by TCRdb is unverifiable without DNA. In germline, CDR1 is SGHRS, CDR2 YFSETQ. This CDR3 has 17 residues. CDR3 amino acids: CASSRTPWTDGRDTQYF.

The chain couples TRBV20-1 to TRBJ2-5; TCRdb lists TRBD1, though no DNA is available to test this call. The germline CDR1 and CDR2 sequences are DFQATT and SNEGSKA (reference sequence). The CDR3 runs to 16 residues. The CDR3 sequence is CSARSRGDRLGETQYF.

The chain recombines TRBV4-1 with TRBJ1-2; TCRdb selects TRBD1, and the lack of DNA leaves this call unchecked. Germline assignment: CDR1 MGHRA and CDR2 YSYEKL. The CDR3 extends over 15 amino acids. CDR3 residues: CASSQGAGVNYGYTF.

The V and J genes are TRBV7-6 and TRBJ2-3. This CDR3 spans 16 amino acids. CDR1 and CDR2 from the germline V gene are SGHVS and FNYEAQ. CDR3 region: CASSLGTSSFTDTQYF.

The chain recombines TRBV10-1 with TRBJ1-1. CDR1 is WNHNN, CDR2 SYGVQD, per germline (reference sequence). The CDR3 consists of 13 residues. The CDR3 here is CASSVKGNTEAFF.

V gene TRBV7-2 combines with J gene TRBJ2-3; TCRdb calls TRBD2, which cannot be checked without DNA. The CDR3 length is 17 residues. Germline lookup yields CDR1 SGHTA and CDR2 FQGNSA. The CDR3 is CASSSIRDLSGTDTQYF. Full variable domain (remainder filled in from reference TRBV7-2 and TRBJ2-3): GAGVSQSPSNKVTEKGKDVELRCDPISGHTALYWYRQSLGQGLEFLIYFQGNSAPDKSGLPSDRFSAERTGGSVSTLTIQRTQQEDSAVYLCASSSIRDLSGTDTQYFGPGTRLTVL.

The chain has TRBV10-3 and TRBJ2-2. The CDR3 runs 14 residues. CDR1 is ENHRY and CDR2 is SYGVKD in the germline V gene. The CDR3 reads CAISESTQTGELFF.

This rearrangement joins TRBV29-1 to TRBJ2-2; the TCRdb call, TRBD1, lacks DNA for checking. The CDR3 length is 13 residues. Germline V gives CDR1 SQVTM, CDR2 ANQGSEA. The CDR3 spells CSVWTGGAGELFF.

CDR3 amino acids: CASSSTGRDTQYF. The V call is TRBV4-3, the J call TRBJ2-3; the D call of TRBD2 rests on TCRdb alone, since no DNA is present to check it. Germline loops: CDR1 LGHNA, CDR2 YSLEER. The CDR3 contains 13 residues.

The chain carries TRBV30 and TRBJ1-5; TCRdb lists TRBD1, though no DNA is available to test this call. CDR1 is GTSNPN, CDR2 SVGIG, per germline (reference sequence). The CDR3 runs 14 residues. CDR3 residues: CAWSVDRGGQPQHF.

V is TRBV18 and J is TRBJ1-6. In germline, CDR1 is KGHSH, CDR2 LQKENI. CDR3 size: 14 residues. The CDR3 sequence is CASSPGDSLVQIHF.

The gene calls are TRBV3-1 and TRBJ2-1; the D call from TCRdb, TRBD1, cannot be confirmed without DNA. Germline V gives CDR1 LGHDT, CDR2 YNNKEL (reference sequence). This CDR3 contains 12 residues. CDR3 region: CASSQSRGEQFF.